This T cell receptor (beta chain) derives from a study of blood T cell repertoires in COVID-19. Those enrolled in Seattle joined during active infection and were followed longitudinally afterward. This clone has a handful of counts. Other DNA sequences from this sample encode an identical CDR3 as well. Clones were sequenced by immunoSEQ multiplex PCR, and TCRdb holds only the in-frame ones, with some missing. The sample has hundreds of thousands of clones; roughly 87% are singletons. The source is a man aged 18 to 30 with COVID-19, enrolled during active disease. Specimen: peripheral blood.

The CDR3 DNA is TGTGCCAGCAGTTTAGGGGGGCTTGAGCAGTTCTTC. Its translation is CASSLGGLEQFF. The rearrangement joins TRBV12-3 or TRBV12-4 to TRBJ2-1; TRBD1 is a possible D gene (6 bases). The V and J ends lost 1 base and 9 bases respectively, with 7 bases between them. The CDR3 spans 12 residues.